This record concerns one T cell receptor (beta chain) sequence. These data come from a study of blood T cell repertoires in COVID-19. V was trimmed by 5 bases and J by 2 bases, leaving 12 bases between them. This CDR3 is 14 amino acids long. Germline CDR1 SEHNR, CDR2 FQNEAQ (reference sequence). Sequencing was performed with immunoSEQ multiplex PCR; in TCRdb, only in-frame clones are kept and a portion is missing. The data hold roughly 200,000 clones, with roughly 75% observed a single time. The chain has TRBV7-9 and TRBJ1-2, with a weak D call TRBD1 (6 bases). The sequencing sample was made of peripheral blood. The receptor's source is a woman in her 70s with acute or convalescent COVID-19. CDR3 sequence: CASSPTTGNYGYTF. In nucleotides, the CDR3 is TGTGCCAGCAGCCCCACGACAGGCAACTATGGCTACACCTTC. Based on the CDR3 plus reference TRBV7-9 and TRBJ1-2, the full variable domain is DTGVSQNPRHKITKRGQNVTFRCDPISEHNRLYWYRQTLGQGPEFLTYFQNEAQLEKSRLLSDRFSAERPKGSFSTLEIQRTEQGDSAMYLCASSPTTGNYGYTFGSGTRLTVV.